What follows describes a single T cell receptor beta chain. Looked up from germline, CDR1 is DFQATT and CDR2 is SNEGSKA (reference sequence). Germline trimming cut 4 bases from V and 3 bases from J; bases unmatched to any gene: 5. The CDR3 sequence is 15 residues long. The data were obtained in a study of CD8 T cells in Susac syndrome. Random hexamers served to reverse transcribe roughly 0.45 to 1 ug RNA. MiXCR was run by TCRdb on the immunoSEQ multiplex PCR reads, yielding one entry per CDR3 protein. The sample records under 200,000 distinct CDR3 sequences, around 94% being singletons. The V and J genes are TRBV20-1 and TRBJ1-6; 8 bases align to TRBD1. Input material: CD4+ T cells from PBMCs. This TCR derives from a human donor with Susac syndrome. CDR3 loop: CSANDRGVYNSPLHF. The CDR3 coding sequence is TGCAGTGCTAACGACAGGGGCGTCTATAATTCACCCCTCCACTTT.